These T cell receptor beta chains were read from a single sample in a study of blood T cell repertoires in COVID-19. The assay was immunoSEQ multiplex PCR, and TCRdb's table has in-frame clones only and misses some. The repertoire has some 190,000 clones, around 80% of them found once; the top ten carry around 21%. The sample comprised peripheral blood. The receptor set was obtained from a human donor in a cohort sampled during active COVID-19. CDR3s include the opening cysteine and the closing phenylalanine or tryptophan. Fields, in order: CDR3 DNA, CDR3 protein, V gene, clone size, J gene, D gene. D genes are given only for firm matches. Clone sizes are given selectively: once, few, many, or a class where the clone is expanded.

DNA: TGCGCCAGCAGCGCGGTACAGGGAGGGGAAAGAAACACCATATATTTT; CDR3: CASSAVQGGERNTIYF; V: TRBV5-1; size: .; J: TRBJ1-3; D: .
DNA: TGCAGCGTGACTACCGGGACAGCGGATTCACCCCTCCACTTT; CDR3: CSVTTGTADSPLHF; V: TRBV29-1; size: few; J: TRBJ1-6; D: TRBD1
DNA: TGTGCCAGCAGTTTTGGACAGAACACCGGGGAGCTGTTTTTT; CDR3: CASSFGQNTGELFF; V: TRBV6-6; size: .; J: TRBJ2-2; D: .
DNA: TGTGCCAGCAGCTCCGGGGGGTTCTATGGCTACACCTTC; CDR3: CASSSGGFYGYTF; V: TRBV9; size: .; J: TRBJ1-2; D: .
DNA: TGTGCCAGCAGCCAAATGGTCGGTCCAGGATTCCTCTATAATTCACCCCTCCACTTT; CDR3: CASSQMVGPGFLYNSPLHF; V: TRBV14; size: many; J: TRBJ1-6; D: .
DNA: TGTGCCAGCAGTCGGGACAGGGTGACTGAGGTGTTTTTT; CDR3: CASSRDRVTEVFF; V: TRBV12-3/TRBV12-4; size: .; J: TRBJ1-4; D: TRBD1
DNA: TGTGCCAGTAGTACCCGGACAGGGCAGCACCAAGAGACCCAGTACTTC; CDR3: CASSTRTGQHQETQYF; V: TRBV19; size: .; J: TRBJ2-5; D: TRBD1
DNA: TGTGCCAGCAGCAGAAGTAGGACTAGCGCAGAGACCCAGTACTTC; CDR3: CASSRSRTSAETQYF; V: TRBV3-1/TRBV3-2; size: .; J: TRBJ2-5; D: TRBD2
DNA: TGTGCCAGCTCACCTCCTAACCGTGCGGGCAATGAGCAGTTCTTC; CDR3: CASSPPNRAGNEQFF; V: TRBV18; size: .; J: TRBJ2-1; D: .
DNA: TGTGCCACCAGTGACCCGTTCACCGGGGAGCTGTTTTTT; CDR3: CATSDPFTGELFF; V: TRBV24-1; size: .; J: TRBJ2-2; D: .
DNA: TGCGCCAGCAGCCCCTTCACCAGCTCCTACAATGAGCAGTTCTTC; CDR3: CASSPFTSSYNEQFF; V: TRBV5-1; size: .; J: TRBJ2-1; D: .
DNA: TGTGCCAGCAGAACCGACAGGGGACGACAGCCCCAGCATTTT; CDR3: CASRTDRGRQPQHF; V: TRBV28; size: .; J: TRBJ1-5; D: TRBD1
DNA: TGCAGCGTTGATTACGGACATTCGGCCCAGTACTTC; CDR3: CSVDYGHSAQYF; V: TRBV29-1; size: .; J: TRBJ2-5; D: .
DNA: TGTGCCAGCAGCCCCCCCGTGCAGGGCCTTAATGAAAAACTGTTTTTT; CDR3: CASSPPVQGLNEKLFF; V: TRBV7-2; size: .; J: TRBJ1-4; D: .
DNA: TGTGCCAGCACCCGGGGGGTTGGGGGTCAAGAGACCCAGTACTTC; CDR3: CASTRGVGGQETQYF; V: TRBV3-1/TRBV3-2; size: .; J: TRBJ2-5; D: TRBD2
DNA: TGTGCCACCAGCCAGCAGGGCCACACCGGGGAGCTGTTTTTT; CDR3: CATSQQGHTGELFF; V: TRBV24-1; size: .; J: TRBJ2-2; D: .
DNA: TGTGCCAGCAGCTACCGGATAAGCGAGGAGACCCAGTACTTC; CDR3: CASSYRISEETQYF; V: TRBV7-2; size: .; J: TRBJ2-5; D: .
DNA: TGTGCCAGCAGTGAACTTCTAGATACGCAGTATTTT; CDR3: CASSELLDTQYF; V: TRBV2; size: .; J: TRBJ2-3; D: .
DNA: TGCGCCAGCAGCCAACAGCGTGGAGGGAATAATGAAAAACTGTTTTTT; CDR3: CASSQQRGGNNEKLFF; V: TRBV4-1; size: .; J: TRBJ1-4; D: .
DNA: TGTGCCAGCAGTTACGGGCGGAGGGGTTCCTACGAGCAGTACTTC; CDR3: CASSYGRRGSYEQYF; V: TRBV6-5; size: .; J: TRBJ2-7; D: .
DNA: TGTGCCAGCAGCCTCAGTAGCTCTGCGCCCCAGCATTTT; CDR3: CASSLSSSAPQHF; V: TRBV2; size: .; J: TRBJ1-5; D: .
DNA: TGTGCCAGCAGCTTGGCGGGAGGGCCCTTTAATGAGCAGTTCTTC; CDR3: CASSLAGGPFNEQFF; V: TRBV5-6; size: .; J: TRBJ2-1; D: TRBD2
DNA: TGTGCCAGCAGTTTGAGCGGGGGTCTTCCTGAAAAACTGTTTTTT; CDR3: CASSLSGGLPEKLFF; V: TRBV27; size: .; J: TRBJ1-4; D: .